These 9 T cell receptor beta chains came from one sample sequenced in a study of cytomegalovirus exposure and HLA in healthy donors. In the PCR, 60 Vbeta and 13 Jbeta primers were used. The data were produced by immunoSEQ multiplex PCR, yet TCRdb's version contains in-frame clones alone and is incomplete. Of over 130,000 clones in the sample, roughly three fifths were seen once. The specimen sequenced was PBMCs. The receptors stem from a woman aged 55 to 70 in good health and CMV-seronegative.

The chain carries TRBV5-3 and TRBJ2-1, with 8 bases matching TRBD2. TRBV5-3 is known as an ORF, though its function is uncertain. CDR3 length: 19 residues. V lost 6 bases, J lost 0 bases, and 17 bases stayed unmatched. The CDR3 DNA reads as TGTGCCAGAACCCACATTGTTGGTAGCGGGAAGACCTCCTACAATGAGCAGTTCTTC. This translates into CARTHIVGSGKTSYNEQFF.

V gene TRBV14 combines with J gene TRBJ1-4; D is possibly TRBD1 (5 bases). The CDR3 spans 14 residues. Germline V gene data show CDR1 as SGHDN and CDR2 as FVKESK. Deletions cut 6 bases from V and 2 bases from J, with 10 bases between. CDR3 sequence (DNA): TGTGCCAGCAGTCCCTCAGGGACTAATGAAAAACTGTTTTTT. Amino acid sequence: CASSPSGTNEKLFF.

CDR3 bases: TGCGCCAGCAGCGTAGAACCGACAGGGGGTCAGCCCCAGCATTTT. The encoded protein is CASSVEPTGGQPQHF. The V and J genes are TRBV5-1 and TRBJ1-5, with TRBD1 matching 9 bases. The CDR3 spans 15 residues. V dropped 4 bases and J dropped 6; count of bases not matched to a gene: 8. Germline lookup yields CDR1 SGHRS and CDR2 YFSETQ.

This clone was seen only a few times. The genes are TRBV4-1 and TRBJ2-5; 7 nucleotides agree with TRBD2. The CDR3 has 17 residues. Germline V gives CDR1 MGHRA, CDR2 YSYEKL. V shed 2 bases, J shed 1 base, and the junction held 10 bases outside the gene matches. The CDR3 nucleotides are TGCGCCAGCAGCCAATACCCGAGGGCTAGCGGCCAAGAGACCCAGTACTTC. It codes for CASSQYPRASGQETQYF.

This clone was detected a few times. This chain joins TRBV7-2 and TRBJ1-6; 7 nucleotides match TRBD1. The CDR3 has 17 residues. V shed 5 bases and J 6 bases; nucleotides not matched to a gene: 13. Germline CDR1 SGHTA, CDR2 FQGNSA. This CDR3 reads CASSQRGLGTVNSPLHF. As DNA, the CDR3 is TGTGCCAGCAGCCAAAGGGGGTTGGGGACAGTTAATTCACCCCTCCACTTT.

The genes are TRBV4-1 and TRBJ2-4; TRBD2 agrees at 12 bases. CDR3 length: 16 amino acids. CDR1 and CDR2 from the germline V gene are MGHRA and YSYEKL. Germline trimming cut 0 bases from V and 10 bases from J; bases unmatched to any gene: 7. CDR3 bases: TGCGCCAGCAGCCAAGAGGCTAGCGGGGGGGCCGGGATTCAGTACTTC. Protein sequence: CASSQEASGGAGIQYF.

CDR3 DNA sequence: TGTGCCAGCAGTTGGACTAGCGGGGCAGATACGCAGTATTTT. It specifies CASSWTSGADTQYF. The rearrangement links TRBV27 to TRBJ2-3, with TRBD2 matching 12 bases. V trimming: 4 bases; J trimming: 4 bases; junction bases outside the gene matches: 0. The CDR3 spans 14 residues. CDR1 MNHEY and CDR2 SMNVEV come from the germline V gene (reference sequence).

This clone showed up just a few times. This sequence joins TRBV28 and TRBJ2-7; 7 positions match TRBD2. After removal of 5 bases from V and 2 bases from J, the junction contained 12 bases not matched to a gene. The CDR3 is 16 amino acids. The germline CDR1 and CDR2 sequences are MDHEN and SYDVKM. The CDR3 reads CASSTPGGTPTYEQYF. The DNA for the CDR3 is TGTGCCAGCAGTACCCCGGGAGGCACCCCTACCTACGAGCAGTACTTC.

This clone was detected a few times. The chain carries TRBV5-6 and TRBJ1-1; 10 positions agree with TRBD1. The ends lost 1 base at V and 6 bases at J; junction bases unmatched: 6. The CDR3 consists of 15 residues. CDR1 and CDR2 from the germline V gene are SGHDT and YYEEEE. As DNA, the CDR3 is TGTGCCAGCAGCTTGACCGGGACAGGGGAGTCTGAAGCTTTCTTT. It specifies CASSLTGTGESEAFF.